This record covers a single TCR beta chain. Its antigen is not identified. Germline-derived CDR1 and CDR2 are SGDLS and YYNGEE. V was shortened by 3 bases and J by 8 bases, with 17 bases between the two germline ends. The CDR3 is 15 amino acids. This sample was taken from a study of cytomegalovirus exposure and HLA in healthy donors. Findings and caveats of the study: When analyzed later, a missense DCLRE1C variant was found to be linked to TCR beta V- and J-gene trimming.

A multiplex PCR was run with 60 Vbeta primers and 13 Jbeta primers. Produced via immunoSEQ multiplex PCR; TCRdb's table is partial and in-frame only. The sample includes some 140,000 clones, around 77% of them seen just once. This chain connects TRBV9 to TRBJ1-4; a possible D gene is TRBD1 (6 bases). Sequenced material: PBMCs. The TCR was taken from a man between 25 and 39 years old in good health and CMV-seronegative. CDR3 protein: CASSEGGAGREKLFF. CDR3 sequence (DNA): TGTGCCAGCAGCGAGGGGGGGGCAGGGCGCGAAAAACTGTTTTTT.